This T cell receptor (beta chain) is from a study of blood T cell repertoires in COVID-19. Study details: The samples span acute and convalescent COVID-19 from the United States, Italy and Spain. PBMCs, B-cell-depleted T cells, or T cells were the source of the cDNA or gDNA that made up the material.

Trimming cost V 1 base and J 8 bases, with 12 bases left between them. Germline-derived CDR1 and CDR2 are MNHEY and SMNVEV (reference sequence). This CDR3 is 14 amino acids long. Per the study methods: Estimates of nucleated cell counts were drawn from the amplification of reference gene primers. Some clones are missing from TCRdb's copy, which holds only in-frame ones; the method was immunoSEQ multiplex PCR. From that table come the V and J calls and clone size; the DNA was used to work out D and trimming. This sample carries roughly 160,000 clones, around 83% of them seen once, and the ten largest clones take roughly 18%.

This clonotype was sampled from a woman aged 70-85 years who had recovered from COVID-19. V and J are TRBV27 and TRBJ2-1, with no clear D. The sequenced material came from peripheral blood. CDR3 residues: CASSLLPRYDEQFF. CDR3 bases: TGTGCCAGCAGTTTATTGCCTAGATATGATGAGCAGTTCTTC.